Below, 22 T cell receptor beta chains from the same sample are listed, as sequenced in a study of response to subunit inactivated influenza vaccine. TCRdb independently ran MiXCR on the RT-PCR reads; one entry per CDR3 protein. The data contain hundreds of thousands of distinct CDR3 sequences, about 14% of them seen just once; the ten biggest clones take up approximately 7.6%. The source was PBMCs from blood, collected 14 to 15 days before vaccination. The receptors originated from a man aged 45-60 years who received an inactivated influenza vaccine.

There are many counts of this clonotype. The DNA for the CDR3 is TGCGCCAGCAGCAGGGACAGTTCGAGCTCCTACAATGAGCAGTTCTTC. This encodes CASSRDSSSSYNEQFF. The J gene is TRBJ2-1, the V gene TRBV5-1; 7 nucleotides agree with TRBD1. The germline V gene has CDR1 SGHRS and CDR2 YFSETQ. This CDR3 is built from 16 residues. The V and J ends lost 4 bases and 0 bases, in that order; junction bases with no gene match: 7.

This sequence joins TRBV6-5 and TRBJ2-7; maybe TRBD2 (7 bases). Deletions cut 0 bases from V and 4 bases from J, with 10 bases between. CDR3 length: 14 residues. CDR1 and CDR2 from the germline V gene are MNHEY and SVGAGI. CDR3 protein: CASSYSGGQYEQYF. CDR3 bases: TGTGCCAGCAGTTACTCGGGGGGGCAGTACGAGCAGTACTTC.

This clonotype came up a few times. The chain couples TRBV5-8 to TRBJ2-1, with D possibly matching TRBD2 (6 bases). V was clipped by 4 bases and J by 2 bases, with 19 bases between them. The CDR3 contains 17 residues. Germline lookup yields CDR1 SGHTS and CDR2 YDEGEE. CDR3 DNA: TGTGCCAGCAGCCCGACGGCGGGGCTACCCACCTACAATGAGCAGTTCTTC. Translation gives CASSPTAGLPTYNEQFF. Together with reference TRBV5-8 and TRBJ2-1, the CDR3 gives the full variable domain: EAGVTQSPTHLIKTRGQQATLRCSPISGHTSVYWYQQALGLGLQFLLWYDEGEERNRGNFPPRFSGRQFPNYSSELNVNALELEDSALYLCASSPTAGLPTYNEQFFGPGTRLTVL.

This clonotype was picked up a small number of times. This sequence joins TRBV5-6 and TRBJ2-1; TRBD2 aligns across 8 bases. Germline V lookup: CDR1 SGHDT, CDR2 YYEEEE. The trim removed 4 bases at V and 2 bases at J, leaving 14 bases unmatched. The CDR3 runs to 18 residues. The CDR3 sequence is CASSPTTLAGEPYNEQFF. CDR3 sequence (DNA): TGTGCCAGCAGCCCGACCACCCTAGCGGGTGAACCCTACAATGAGCAGTTCTTC.

This clonotype was picked up a small number of times. The chain is built from TRBV20-1 and TRBJ2-5; either TRBD1 or TRBD2 may fit D (5 bases each). CDR3 size: 15 residues. V dropped 6 bases and J dropped 1 base, with 18 bases sitting between them. Per germline, CDR1 DFQATT and CDR2 SNEGSKA (reference sequence). This CDR3 reads CSAKPWGTFQETQYF. CDR3 coding DNA: TGCAGTGCCAAACCTTGGGGGACCTTCCAAGAGACCCAGTACTTC.

This chain connects TRBV28 to TRBJ2-7; 7 nucleotides line up with TRBD1. CDR1 is MDHEN and CDR2 is SYDVKM in the germline V gene. The V segment lost 4 bases and the J segment 9 bases; nucleotides outside the gene matches: 12. CDR3 length equals 14 residues. In DNA, the CDR3 is TGTGCCAGCAGTTCGCCGGGACAGTTAAGGAGGCAGTACTTC. Protein sequence: CASSSPGQLRRQYF.

This chain connects TRBV6-2 or TRBV6-3 to TRBJ2-1; 13 bases match TRBD2. Per the germline V gene, CDR1 is MNHEY and CDR2 is SVGEGT. CDR3 size: 18 residues. The V gene end was trimmed by 4 bases and the J gene end by 6 bases; junction bases not matched to a gene: 12. The CDR3 region has the DNA TGTGCCAGCAGTTCTTTGGCCAGGACTAGCGGGAGTTTCAATGAGCAGTTCTTC. Translated, it gives CASSSLARTSGSFNEQFF.

This clonotype was observed many times. The chain has TRBV12-3 or TRBV12-4 and TRBJ2-3; no reliable D call. The CDR3 has 13 amino acids. Trimming took off 6 bases at V and 0 bases at J, with 7 bases between the two ends. CDR3 coding DNA: TGTGCCAGCAGCCTTTATAGCACAGATACGCAGTATTTT. This codes for CASSLYSTDTQYF.

The chain joins TRBV7-8 to TRBJ1-5; possibly TRBD1 for D (5 bases). Trimming took 2 bases from V and 5 from J, leaving 16 bases between them. Per the germline V gene, CDR1 is SGHVS and CDR2 is FQNEAQ. The CDR3 spans 16 residues. CDR3 coding DNA: TGTGCCAGCAGCTTACACGGGACTTTAGCGGATCAGCCCCAGCATTTT. This sequence encodes CASSLHGTLADQPQHF. The variable domain in full, with the rest retrieved from reference TRBV7-8 and TRBJ1-5, is GAGVSQSPRYKVAKRGQDVALRCDPISGHVSLFWYQQALGQGPEFLTYFQNEAQLDKSGLPSDRFFAERPEGSVSTLKIQRTQQEDSAVYLCASSLHGTLADQPQHFGDGTRLSIL.

The genes are TRBV7-9 and TRBJ1-1, with D tentatively TRBD1 (5 bases). The CDR3 runs 14 residues. CDR1 is SEHNR and CDR2 is FQNEAQ in the germline V gene (reference sequence). V was cut by 4 bases and J by 0 bases, with 9 bases left in between. DNA of the CDR3: TGTGCCAGCAGCTCTTCGACAGTGAACACTGAAGCTTTCTTT. This sequence encodes CASSSSTVNTEAFF.

This clonotype was counted a few times. This rearrangement joins TRBV5-1 to TRBJ2-1, with TRBD1 matching over 8 bases. CDR3 length: 14 residues. Germline V gene sequence: CDR1 SGHRS, CDR2 YFSETQ. V was pared by 4 bases and J by 3 bases, with 3 bases of the junction left unmatched. The CDR3 here is CASSRQGRYNEQFF. DNA of the CDR3: TGCGCCAGCAGCCGACAGGGGCGCTACAATGAGCAGTTCTTC. Filled out from reference TRBV5-1 and TRBJ2-1, the complete variable domain reads KAGVTQTPRYLIKTRGQQVTLSCSPISGHRSVSWYQQTPGQGLQFLFEYFSETQRNKGNFPGRFSGRQFSNSRSEMNVSTLELGDSALYLCASSRQGRYNEQFFGPGTRLTVL.

The V gene is TRBV12-3 or TRBV12-4, the J gene TRBJ2-7; tentative D call: TRBD1 (6 bases). The CDR3 totals 14 residues. Trimming removed 4 bases at V and 3 bases at J, with 13 bases between. The CDR3 region is CASSSGTHRYEQYF. DNA of the CDR3: TGTGCCAGCAGTTCGGGGACACATCGCTACGAGCAGTACTTC.

The chain combines TRBV27 with TRBJ1-2, with D possibly TRBD1 on 5 matching bases. V lost 5 bases to trimming and J lost 4 bases, with 11 bases between them. There are 13 residues in the CDR3. CDR1 and CDR2 (germline): MNHEY, SMNVEV (reference sequence). In nucleotides, the CDR3 is TGTGCCAGCAGTAAGACAGTTGGCTATGGCTACACCTTC. Translating gives CASSKTVGYGYTF.

This clonotype turned up a few times. The chain employs TRBV5-1 and TRBJ2-3; D is possibly TRBD1 or TRBD2 (5 bases each). The CDR3 consists of 16 residues. V gave up 0 bases and J gave up 3 bases, with 14 bases separating them. The germline gives CDR1 SGHRS, CDR2 YFSETQ. CDR3 loop: CASSLGNIGATDTQYF. CDR3 bases: TGCGCCAGCAGCTTGGGTAATATCGGGGCGACAGATACGCAGTATTTT.

The sample holds a few counts of this clonotype. The V and J genes are TRBV7-9 and TRBJ2-7; TRBD2 matches at 11 bases. The CDR3 spans 15 residues. Germline V gene sequence: CDR1 SEHNR, CDR2 FQNEAQ (reference sequence). After removal of 4 bases from V and 5 bases from J, the junction contained 7 bases not matched to a gene. The CDR3 DNA reads as TGTGCCAGCAGCTCGACTAGCGGGGCAGACGACGAGCAGTACTTC. Protein sequence: CASSSTSGADDEQYF. The full variable domain, completed using reference TRBV7-9 and TRBJ2-7, is DTGVSQNPRHKITKRGQNVTFRCDPISEHNRLYWYRQTLGQGPEFLTYFQNEAQLEKSRLLSDRFSAERPKGSFSTLEIQRTEQGDSAMYLCASSSTSGADDEQYFGPGTRLTVT.

In this sample, this clonotype turned up many times. The chain employs TRBV10-2 and TRBJ2-2, with 10 nucleotides matching TRBD2. J gave up 3 bases and V 5 bases, and 0 bases lay outside the gene matches. The germline gives CDR1 WSHSY, CDR2 SAAADI. This CDR3 is built from 14 residues. The CDR3 is CASSSGGDTGELFF. CDR3 sequence (DNA): TGCGCCAGCAGTAGCGGGGGGGACACCGGGGAGCTGTTTTTT.

The V gene is TRBV11-1, the J gene TRBJ2-2; D is unclear. Germline V gene data show CDR1 as SGHAT and CDR2 as FQDESV (reference sequence). This CDR3 has 15 residues. Deletions cut 1 base from V and 4 bases from J, with 10 bases between. For the CDR3, the DNA is TGTGCCAGCAGCTTAGTCCCCGTAAGCACCGGGGAGCTGTTTTTT. Protein sequence: CASSLVPVSTGELFF.

The chain couples TRBV7-2 to TRBJ2-5; 7 positions agree with TRBD2. There are 14 residues in the CDR3. Per germline, CDR1 SGHTA and CDR2 FQGNSA. V was pared by 5 bases and J by 4 bases, with 7 bases of the junction left unmatched. The CDR3 sequence: CASSRAGPRETQYF. The CDR3 DNA reads TGTGCCAGCAGCAGAGCGGGGCCTCGAGAGACCCAGTACTTC.

The sample holds many counts of this clonotype. The chain recombines TRBV4-3 with TRBJ1-2; 8 nucleotides align to TRBD1. This CDR3 has 16 residues. The J segment lost 10 bases and the V segment lost 4 bases, leaving 17 bases of the junction unmatched. Germline V gives CDR1 LGHNA, CDR2 YSLEER. The CDR3 DNA reads TGCGCCAGCAGCCTCTCCTCGGCGGGGACAGGAAACCCCTACACCTTC. Its protein product is CASSLSSAGTGNPYTF.

V gene TRBV18 combines with J gene TRBJ2-7; 7 positions match TRBD1. This CDR3 region has 14 residues. The V segment lost 3 bases and the J segment 6 bases; nucleotides outside the gene matches: 8. The germline V gene has CDR1 KGHSH and CDR2 LQKENI. The CDR3 region is CASSPMTGSFEQYF. The CDR3 DNA sequence: TGTGCCAGCTCACCGATGACAGGGTCGTTCGAGCAGTACTTC.

The chain joins TRBV28 to TRBJ2-7; D is possibly TRBD1 (7 bases). Trimming removed 6 bases from V and 1 base from J, with 13 bases in between. This CDR3 has 14 residues. Germline-derived CDR1 and CDR2 are MDHEN and SYDVKM. The CDR3 protein is CASRSPGGSYEQYF. For the CDR3, the DNA is TGTGCCAGCAGGTCGCCAGGGGGGTCCTACGAGCAGTACTTC.

This rearrangement joins TRBV6-5 to TRBJ1-2; 7 bases align to TRBD1. The CDR3 extends over 11 amino acids. Germline V gives CDR1 MNHEY, CDR2 SVGAGI. V lost 10 bases, J lost 4 bases, and 3 bases stayed unmatched. This CDR3 is CATRTGYGYTF. The DNA of the CDR3 is TGTGCCACCCGGACAGGCTATGGCTACACCTTC.